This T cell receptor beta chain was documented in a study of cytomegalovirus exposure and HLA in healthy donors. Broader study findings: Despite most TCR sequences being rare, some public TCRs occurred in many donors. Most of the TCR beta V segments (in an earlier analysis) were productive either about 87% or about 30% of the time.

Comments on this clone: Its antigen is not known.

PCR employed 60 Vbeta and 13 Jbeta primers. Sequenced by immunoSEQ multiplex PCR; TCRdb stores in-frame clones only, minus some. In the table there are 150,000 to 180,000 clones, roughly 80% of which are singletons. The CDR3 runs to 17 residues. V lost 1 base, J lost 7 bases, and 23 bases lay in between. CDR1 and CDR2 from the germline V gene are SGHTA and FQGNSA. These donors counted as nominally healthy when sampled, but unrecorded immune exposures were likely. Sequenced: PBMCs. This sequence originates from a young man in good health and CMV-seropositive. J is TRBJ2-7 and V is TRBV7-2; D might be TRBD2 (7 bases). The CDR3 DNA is TGTGCCAGCAGCTTAGAATCGGCGGGGGCCCTCAGCCGAGAGCAGTACTTC. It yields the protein CASSLESAGALSREQYF.